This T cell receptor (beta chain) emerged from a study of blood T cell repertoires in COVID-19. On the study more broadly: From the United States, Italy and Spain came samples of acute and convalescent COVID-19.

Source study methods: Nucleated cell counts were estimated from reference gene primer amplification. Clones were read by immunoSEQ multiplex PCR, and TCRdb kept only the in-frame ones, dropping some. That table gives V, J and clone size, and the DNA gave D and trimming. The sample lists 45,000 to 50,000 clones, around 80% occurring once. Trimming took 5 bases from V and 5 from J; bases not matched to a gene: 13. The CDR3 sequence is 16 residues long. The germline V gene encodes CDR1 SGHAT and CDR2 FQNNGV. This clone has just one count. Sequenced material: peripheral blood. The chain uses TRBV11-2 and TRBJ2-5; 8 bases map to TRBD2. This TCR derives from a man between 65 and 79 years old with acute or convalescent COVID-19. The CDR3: CASSPQSGGRVETQYF. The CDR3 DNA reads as TGTGCCAGCAGCCCACAATCGGGGGGGAGGGTGGAGACCCAGTACTTC. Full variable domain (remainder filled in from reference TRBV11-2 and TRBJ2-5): EAGVAQSPRYKIIEKRQSVAFWCNPISGHATLYWYQQILGQGPKLLIQFQNNGVVDDSQLPKDRFSAERLKGVDSTLKIQPAKLEDSAVYLCASSPQSGGRVETQYFGPGTRLLVL.